This paragraph reports one TCR beta chain. The data are from a study of Graves' ophthalmopathy and Graves' hyperthyroidism. Transcripts of RNA were the source for amplifying TCR beta CDR3 regions. Following a first-round RT-PCR that used HTBI primers, a second-round multiplex PCR was carried out. In TCRdb, the multiplex PCR reads were re-called with MiXCR into one record per CDR3 protein. This sample yields a few hundred thousand distinct CDR3 sequences, of which approximately 21% are seen a single time; 2.5% to 3.5% belongs to the top ten. The PBMCs had their origin in 10 ml of fresh peripheral blood. V was cut by 6 bases and J by 0 bases, with 15 bases left in between. CDR1 and CDR2 from the germline V gene are MNHNS and SASEGT. The CDR3 has 15 residues.

Sequencing was done on a sample of peripheral blood. This clonotype was sampled from a woman aged 18-29 years with stable Graves' hyperthyroidism. The chain employs TRBV6-1 and TRBJ2-7, with D maybe TRBD1 (5 bases). The CDR3 spells CASRRPGYGSYEQYF. CDR3 DNA sequence: TGTGCCAGCAGACGGCCAGGGTACGGCTCCTACGAGCAGTACTTC.